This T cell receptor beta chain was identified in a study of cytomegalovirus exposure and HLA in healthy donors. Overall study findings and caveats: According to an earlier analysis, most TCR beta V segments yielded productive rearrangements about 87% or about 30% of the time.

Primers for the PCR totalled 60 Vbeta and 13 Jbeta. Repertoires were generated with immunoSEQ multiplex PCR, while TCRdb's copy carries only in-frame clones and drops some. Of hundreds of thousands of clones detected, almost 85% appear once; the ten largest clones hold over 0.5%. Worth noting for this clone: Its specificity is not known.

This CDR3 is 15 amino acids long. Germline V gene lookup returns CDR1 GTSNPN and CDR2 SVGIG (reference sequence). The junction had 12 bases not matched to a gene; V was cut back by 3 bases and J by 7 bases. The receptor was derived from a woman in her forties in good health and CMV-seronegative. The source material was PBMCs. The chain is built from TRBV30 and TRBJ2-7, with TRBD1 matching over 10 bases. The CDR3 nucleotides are TGTGCCTGGAGCCGGTCGGGACAGGGGAAACCAGAGCAGTACTTC. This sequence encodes CAWSRSGQGKPEQYF.